Below, 26 T cell receptor beta chains from the same sample are listed, as sequenced in a study of regulatory T cells in long-lasting Graves disease. The sample's time point: persistent/refractory GD, antithyroid drugs over 5 years with positive TRAb. From PBMCs, RNA was extracted and then used to make the TCR library. In building TCR beta libraries, iRepertoire HTBI primers were used together with Arm-PCR of CDR3 regions. MiXCR, run by TCRdb on the multiplex PCR reads, gives a single entry per CDR3 protein. The sample lists roughly 450,000 distinct CDR3 sequences, less than 25% occurring once. Sample: peripheral blood mononuclear cells (PBMCs), taken when the disease was refractory, from a patient treated with antithyroid drugs. The receptors come from a female donor with Graves disease.

This clonotype turned up a few times. V is TRBV29-1 and J is TRBJ2-7; 11 bases map to TRBD2. The CDR3 totals 15 residues. V trimming: 0 bases; J trimming: 6 bases; junction bases outside the gene matches: 7. In germline, CDR1 is SQVTM, CDR2 ANQGSEA. The CDR3: CSVEEGGTSGAEQYF. DNA of the CDR3: TGCAGCGTTGAAGAAGGGGGGACTAGCGGTGCCGAGCAGTACTTC.

As for this clonotype: This clone may be a read error of a much larger clone one base away. V gene TRBV12-3 or TRBV12-4 combines with J gene TRBJ1-2; 9 positions agree with TRBD1. The CDR3 has 16 amino acids. The CDR3 is CASGLYRGPLGGGYTF. CDR3 DNA: TGTGCCAGCGGTTTGTACAGGGGGCCCCTCGGTGGTGGCTACACCTTC.

This clonotype was seen ten or more times. V and J are TRBV5-1 and TRBJ2-7; weak D call: TRBD2 (6 bases). The germline CDR1 and CDR2 sequences are SGHRS and YFSETQ. The CDR3 length is 16 residues. V lost 5 bases, J lost 3 bases, and 21 bases lay in between. The CDR3 protein is CASSSISSGPSYEQYF. The CDR3 DNA follows: TGCGCCAGCAGTAGTATCTCCAGCGGGCCCAGCTACGAGCAGTACTTC.

Ten or more counts support this clonotype. V and J are TRBV15 and TRBJ2-2; TRBD2 is a possible D gene (5 bases). V lost 0 bases, J lost 5 bases, and 19 bases lay in between. Germline V gives CDR1 LNHNV, CDR2 YYDKDF (reference sequence). This CDR3 has 18 amino acids. The CDR3 sequence: CATSRDGMRRKLTGELFF. The CDR3 nucleotides read TGTGCCACCAGCAGAGATGGGATGAGGAGGAAATTAACCGGGGAGCTGTTTTTT.

This clonotype was detected only a few times. CDR3 DNA sequence: TGTGCCAGCAGTGAAATGTTCATACAGGGCCGATTCAATTCACCCCTCCACTTT. Translated: CASSEMFIQGRFNSPLHF. This rearrangement joins TRBV6-1 to TRBJ1-6, with a weak D call TRBD1 (6 bases). Looked up from germline, CDR1 is MNHNS and CDR2 is SASEGT. The V gene lost 2 bases and the J gene lost 7 bases, with 21 bases spanning the gap. The CDR3 covers 18 residues.

This clonotype was observed many times. CDR3 sequence (DNA): TGTGCCAGCAGTAGGACAGGGGGCGTCTACGAGCAGTACTTC. As protein: CASSRTGGVYEQYF. The chain couples TRBV27 to TRBJ2-7, with 11 bases matching TRBD1. With V trimmed by 5 bases and J by 3 bases, 3 bases remained unmatched. CDR3 length: 14 residues. The germline V gene has CDR1 MNHEY and CDR2 SMNVEV (reference sequence).

Only a few counts were recorded for this clonotype. The chain combines TRBV20-1 with TRBJ2-7, with TRBD2 identical over 7 bases. The CDR3 extends over 13 amino acids. Unmatched junction bases numbered 9, after V lost 0 bases and J lost 10 bases. Germline V gives CDR1 DFQATT, CDR2 SNEGSKA (reference sequence). The CDR3 spells CSAREPGGGPQYF. The CDR3 DNA follows: TGCAGTGCTAGAGAGCCTGGGGGAGGGCCACAGTACTTC.

The chain couples TRBV25-1 to TRBJ2-6; D is possibly TRBD1 or TRBD2 (5 bases each). Germline lookup yields CDR1 MGHDK and CDR2 SYGVNS. The CDR3 has 15 amino acids. V lost 9 bases and J lost 3, with 15 bases in between. The CDR3, as DNA: TGTGCCAGGGGTAGAGGGGCTATTGGGGCCAACGTCCTGACTTTC. As protein: CARGRGAIGANVLTF.

This clonotype was recorded a few times. V is TRBV27 and J is TRBJ1-1, with D possibly TRBD1 on 5 matching bases. Germline values: CDR1 MNHEY, CDR2 SMNVEV (reference sequence). V was shortened by 4 bases and J by 3 bases, with 21 bases between the two germline ends. The CDR3 extends over 17 amino acids. As DNA, the CDR3 is TGTGCCAGCAGTTCGTACACAGGTTCGGAAGGGCACACTGAAGCTTTCTTT. This translates into CASSSYTGSEGHTEAFF.

This clonotype was detected ten times or more. The chain is built from TRBV6-1 and TRBJ2-7, with 8 positions matching TRBD1. Trimming at V came to 6 bases and at J to 2 bases, leaving 3 bases not matched to a gene. This CDR3 comprises 13 residues. Germline loops: CDR1 MNHNS, CDR2 SASEGT. CDR3 sequence: CASRPGGPYEQYF. CDR3 in DNA: TGTGCCAGCAGGCCAGGGGGCCCCTACGAGCAGTACTTC.

This clonotype was picked up a small number of times. The V gene is TRBV19, the J gene TRBJ1-2; the D is unclear. This CDR3 contains 14 residues. Between the trimmed V and J ends, which lost 3 bases and 3 bases, there was a span of 11 bases. Per the germline V gene, CDR1 is LNHDA and CDR2 is SQIVND (reference sequence). The DNA of the CDR3 is TGTGCCAGTAGTATTCGGAACAGATACTATGGCTACACCTTC. Translation gives CASSIRNRYYGYTF.

Many counts were recorded for this clonotype. This sequence joins TRBV3-1 and TRBJ1-6; no firm D call. This CDR3 has 14 residues. V gave up 3 bases and J gave up 0 bases, with 3 bases separating them. In germline, CDR1 is LGHDT, CDR2 YNNKEL (reference sequence). CDR3 in amino acids: CASSQGSYNSPLHF. The DNA for the CDR3 is TGTGCCAGCAGCCAGGGCTCCTATAATTCACCCCTCCACTTT.

CDR3 DNA sequence: TGTGCCAGCAGCTTACCCGGGACAGGGATAACTGGGGCCAACGTCCTGACTTTC. It encodes CASSLPGTGITGANVLTF. V usage is TRBV7-2 and J usage is TRBJ2-6; 9 bases fit TRBD1. Germline V gene sequence: CDR1 SGHTA, CDR2 FQGNSA. Germline trimming cut 2 bases from V and 2 bases from J; bases unmatched to any gene: 7. The CDR3 has 18 residues.

Worth noting for this clonotype: A much larger clone lies one base from this, so it may be a read error. The CDR3 does not close with the conserved phenylalanine or tryptophan, likely indicating a read error. The chain is built from TRBV6-1 and TRBJ2-7, with 7 bases aligning to TRBD2. Losses at the gene ends were 7 bases for V and 0 bases for J; bases not matched to a gene: 6. The germline gives CDR1 MNHNS, CDR2 SASEGT. The CDR3 loop spans 14 amino acids. Here the CDR3 DNA reads TGTGCCAGCAAGGCTAGCGGTCTCTCCTACGAGCAGTACTCC. Its protein is CASKASGLSYEQYS.

CDR3 protein: CASSYRGRVSPLHF. The CDR3 nucleotides are TGTGCCAGCAGTTACAGGGGGCGGGTTTCACCCCTCCACTTT. The rearrangement links TRBV28 to TRBJ1-6, with 9 bases matching TRBD1. V gave up 4 bases and J gave up 9 bases; unmatched junction bases: 4. In germline, CDR1 is MDHEN, CDR2 SYDVKM. The CDR3 loop spans 14 amino acids.

This clonotype has at least ten counts. The chain joins TRBV7-3 to TRBJ1-2; 8 bases match TRBD1. CDR1 and CDR2 (germline): SGHTA, FQGTGA. The V segment lost 5 bases and the J segment 6 bases; nucleotides outside the gene matches: 11. The CDR3 runs to 15 residues. This CDR3 is CASSRTGRGQDGYTF. DNA of the CDR3: TGTGCCAGCAGCCGGACGGGCAGGGGGCAAGATGGCTACACCTTC.

This clonotype was counted between two and nine times. The chain is built from TRBV27 and TRBJ2-5, with TRBD2 matching 9 bases. Trimming took 5 bases from V and 1 from J; bases not matched to a gene: 14. CDR1 is MNHEY, CDR2 SMNVEV, per germline (reference sequence). This CDR3 contains 18 residues. The CDR3 here is CASSPRVGREGPQETQYF. DNA for the CDR3: TGTGCCAGCAGTCCCCGGGTCGGGCGGGAGGGCCCCCAAGAGACCCAGTACTTC.

The rearrangement joins TRBV13 to TRBJ2-7, with TRBD1 matching 8 bases. Germline V gene sequence: CDR1 PRHDT, CDR2 FYEKMQ (reference sequence). V lost 1 base, J lost 4 bases, and 6 bases stayed unmatched. There are 15 residues in the CDR3. This CDR3 is CASSLVQGAEYEQYF. CDR3 nucleotide sequence: TGTGCCAGCAGCTTAGTGCAGGGGGCTGAATACGAGCAGTACTTC.

This clonotype was counted ten times or more. The chain links TRBV28 to TRBJ2-2; D possibly corresponds to TRBD1 (5 bases). Per germline, CDR1 MDHEN and CDR2 SYDVKM. CDR3 size: 18 residues. Trimming left V 5 bases short and J 3 bases short, with 22 bases between. The CDR3 sequence: CASSLHRDSPTDTGELFF. The CDR3 nucleotides read TGTGCCAGCAGTCTCCACCGCGACAGTCCAACGGACACCGGGGAGCTGTTTTTT.

This clonotype was picked up a small number of times. This chain uses TRBV20-1 with TRBJ2-7; 7 nucleotides agree with TRBD1. The junction had 10 bases not matched to a gene; V was cut back by 6 bases and J by 5 bases. CDR1 and CDR2 (germline): DFQATT, SNEGSKA (reference sequence). The CDR3 has 13 amino acids. This CDR3 reads CSAPGQQVDEQYF. The CDR3 bases are TGCAGTGCCCCGGGACAGCAGGTCGACGAGCAGTACTTC.

The chain links TRBV5-1 to TRBJ2-1, with 8 bases aligning to TRBD2. This CDR3 contains 15 residues. V gave up 4 bases and J gave up 4 bases; unmatched junction bases: 7. CDR1 is SGHRS and CDR2 is YFSETQ in the germline V gene. The CDR3 DNA reads TGCGCCAGCAGCGTGAGCGGGAGTGATTACAATGAGCAGTTCTTC. Amino acids: CASSVSGSDYNEQFF.

CDR3 amino acids: CSARYRQQSSYEQYF. The CDR3 DNA follows: TGCAGTGCTAGATACAGACAGCAGAGCTCCTACGAGCAGTACTTC. The V and J genes are TRBV20-1 and TRBJ2-7, with a weak D call TRBD1 (5 bases). Deletions cut 2 bases from V and 0 bases from J, with 14 bases between. This CDR3 region has 15 residues. The germline V gene encodes CDR1 DFQATT and CDR2 SNEGSKA (reference sequence).

This clonotype has ten or more counts. The rearrangement links TRBV12-3 or TRBV12-4 to TRBJ2-2; unclear D gene. There are 12 residues in the CDR3. V was trimmed by 2 bases and J by 6 bases, leaving 4 bases between them. The CDR3 here is CASSLFSGELFF. CDR3 nucleotide sequence: TGTGCCAGCAGTTTATTCTCCGGGGAGCTGTTTTTT.

The CDR3 DNA reads TGTGCCAGCAGCCCCCGGGGTAGCGGTCACAGCTCCTACGAGCAGTACTTC. Encoded protein: CASSPRGSGHSSYEQYF. This chain links TRBV13 with TRBJ2-7; tentative D call: TRBD2 (6 bases). The germline V gene encodes CDR1 PRHDT and CDR2 FYEKMQ (reference sequence). The CDR3 is made up of 17 amino acids. The V end lost 5 bases, the J end lost 0 bases, and 20 bases lay between the germline ends.

This clonotype has only a few counts. The chain carries TRBV5-5 and TRBJ1-2, with TRBD1 matching over 8 bases. This CDR3 has 17 amino acids. The V and J ends lost 0 bases and 6 bases, in that order; junction bases with no gene match: 13. Germline V CDR1 and CDR2: SGHKS, YYEKEE (reference sequence). CDR3 sequence: CASSLAQGAFYMDGYTF. The CDR3 DNA sequence: TGTGCCAGCAGCTTGGCGCAGGGGGCGTTCTATATGGATGGCTACACCTTC.

This clonotype was detected ten times or more. This chain uses TRBV28 with TRBJ2-7; D possibly uses TRBD1 or TRBD2 (5 bases each). Germline CDR1 is MDHEN and CDR2 is SYDVKM. Trimming took 3 bases from V and 0 from J, leaving 12 bases between them. CDR3 length equals 15 residues. CDR3 in amino acids: CASSFSGRSSYEQYF. CDR3 DNA: TGTGCCAGCAGTTTCTCGGGACGGAGCTCCTACGAGCAGTACTTC.